This is a list of T cell receptor beta chains from one sample in a study of blood T cells in healthy people across ages. A single record per CDR3 protein comes from TCRdb applying MiXCR to the 5' RACE reads. The table has 750,000 to 950,000 distinct CDR3 sequences, about 55% seen once. Input material: blood. These receptors originate from a man aged 80 or over in good health. The CDR3 runs from the conserved cysteine through the conserved F or W. The D gene is left open where the match is weak. Clone size is shown for a subset of rows, as once, few, many or a class of expanded clone.

D,size,J,V,DNA,CDR3
-,few,TRBJ2-1,TRBV10-3,TGTGCCATCAGGCCCGGGGCTTCCAATGAGCAGTTCTTC,CAIRPGASNEQFF
-,-,TRBJ1-5,TRBV20-1,TGCAGTGCCTTCTATCCAAGCGGGATTAGAAGCAATCAGCCCCAGCATTTT,CSAFYPSGIRSNQPQHF
TRBD2,few,TRBJ2-1,TRBV24-1,TGTGCCACCAGTGGGTGGACTAGTTCCTACAATGAGCAGTTCTTC,CATSGWTSSYNEQFF
TRBD2,-,TRBJ2-7,TRBV7-2,TGTGCCAGCAGCTCTTCTAGCGGGTTATACGAGCAGTACTTC,CASSSSSGLYEQYF
TRBD2,-,TRBJ2-5,TRBV10-3,TGTGCCATTCAGACTAGCGGGTTAGCGCACTCCTACAATGAGCAGTACTTC,CAIQTSGLAHSYNEQYF
-,few,TRBJ2-1,TRBV29-1,TGCAGCTGCCCCGAGTACAATGAGCAGTTCTTC,CSCPEYNEQFF
TRBD1,-,TRBJ1-2,TRBV5-1,TGCGCCAGCAGCTTGGATGGCAGGGGGAAGACCTATGGCTACACCTTC,CASSLDGRGKTYGYTF
TRBD1,few,TRBJ1-1,TRBV3-1,TGTGCCAGCAGCCAGAGGACAGGGGGTATTTCTGAAGCTTTCTTT,CASSQRTGGISEAFF
TRBD1,-,TRBJ1-5,TRBV6-1,TGTGCCAGCAGGGCGACAGGGAGTAATCAGCCCCAGCATTTT,CASRATGSNQPQHF
TRBD1,-,TRBJ2-2,TRBV7-2,TGTGCCAGCAGCGGACGGGACAGGGACGCCGCGAACACCGGGGAGCTGTTTTTT,CASSGRDRDAANTGELFF
-,few,TRBJ1-5,TRBV27,TGTGCCAGCAGTTTTTTGGGGCCTCCTCCCCGGCCCCAGCATTTT,CASSFLGPPPRPQHF
TRBD2,once,TRBJ2-1,TRBV5-1,TGCGCCAGCAGCTTGGGGTACGGGAGGGTCTACAATGAGCAGTTCTTC,CASSLGYGRVYNEQFF
-,few,TRBJ2-4,TRBV4-1,TGCGCCAGCAGCCAAGATTGGGGCTCTAGTAGGAAAAACATTCAGTACTTC,CASSQDWGSSRKNIQYF
-,few,TRBJ1-2,TRBV10-3,TGTGCCATCAACTTGGGAGGTCCTAACTATGGCTACACCTTC,CAINLGGPNYGYTF
TRBD1,-,TRBJ2-7,TRBV12-3/TRBV12-4,TGTGCCAGCAGCTCCAATACCCGACAGGGTAGGTACGAGCAGTACTTC,CASSSNTRQGRYEQYF
TRBD1,-,TRBJ1-1,TRBV29-1,TGCAGCGTTGGTTCAGGGGGGTGGGGAGGTGAAGCTTTCTTT,CSVGSGGWGGEAFF
TRBD2,-,TRBJ2-5,TRBV7-9,TGTGCCAGCAGCTTAGCCCGGGGAGCGGGAGTGGGTGAGACCCAGTACTTC,CASSLARGAGVGETQYF
TRBD1,few,TRBJ2-5,TRBV5-6,TGTGCCAGCAGCACATGGGACAGGGCAGAGACCCAGTACTTC,CASSTWDRAETQYF
-,-,TRBJ2-1,TRBV20-1,TGCAGTGCTACCGAATACAATGAGCAGTTCTTC,CSATEYNEQFF
TRBD1,-,TRBJ1-1,TRBV20-1,TGCAGTGCTTACGTCAGGGGGCGCCTGAACACTGAAGCTTTCTTT,CSAYVRGRLNTEAFF
TRBD2,-,TRBJ2-1,TRBV27,TGTGCCAGCAGTAATTCGGGGGGTGCCTACAATGAGCAGTTCTTC,CASSNSGGAYNEQFF
-,-,TRBJ1-2,TRBV16,TGTGCCAGCAGCCAAATAACGGGTGAGGGCTACACCTTC,CASSQITGEGYTF
-,-,TRBJ2-3,TRBV4-1,TGCGCCAGCAGCAAAGAGGCGGCAGGGGTCACAGATACGCAGTATTTT,CASSKEAAGVTDTQYF
-,-,TRBJ2-3,TRBV20-1,TGCAGTGCTTATAGCCCTAGCACAGATACGCAGTATTTT,CSAYSPSTDTQYF
-,-,TRBJ2-1,TRBV5-6,TGTGCCAGCACCCGGGACGAATTCATTGAGCAGTTCTTC,CASTRDEFIEQFF
-,once,TRBJ2-3,TRBV21-1,TGTGCCAGCAGCAAAGAACTAGCGGAGGCTAGCACAGATACGCAGTATTTT,CASSKELAEASTDTQYF
-,-,TRBJ1-1,TRBV11-1,TGTGCCAGCAGCTTTGGAAAGGGGCCCACTGAAGCTTTCTTT,CASSFGKGPTEAFF
-,-,TRBJ2-1,TRBV12-3/TRBV12-4,TGTGCCAGCAGTTTTGGCCCTAAACGAGCTCAGTTCTTC,CASSFGPKRAQFF
TRBD2,-,TRBJ2-3,TRBV18,TGTGCCAGCTCACCACAGGGGAGGGCAGATACGCAGTATTTT,CASSPQGRADTQYF
-,-,TRBJ2-3,TRBV12-3/TRBV12-4,TGTGCCAGCAGTTTCAGTAGCAGAACAGATACGCAGTATTTT,CASSFSSRTDTQYF
-,-,TRBJ2-1,TRBV12-3/TRBV12-4,TGTGCCAGCACCCCGGAGGGGCCTAGTTCCCGTCCCTTCAATGAGCAGTTCTTC,CASTPEGPSSRPFNEQFF
TRBD1,-,TRBJ1-5,TRBV28,TGTGCCAGCAGTTCTCCTAGGACAGGGTCACGCCAGCCCCAGCATTTT,CASSSPRTGSRQPQHF
-,-,TRBJ2-5,TRBV28,TGTGCCAGCAGCTTCGGACCGGGGGAGACCCAGTACTTC,CASSFGPGETQYF
-,few,TRBJ1-6,TRBV4-1,TGCGCCAGCAGCCTGGCGAATTCACCCCTCCACTTT,CASSLANSPLHF
TRBD2,few,TRBJ2-5,TRBV25-1,TGTGCCAGCAGTGCCCCACCGGGACTAGCGGGAGAGGAGACCCAGTACTTC,CASSAPPGLAGEETQYF
TRBD1,-,TRBJ1-4,TRBV12-3/TRBV12-4,TGTGCCAGCAGTTATACAGGGGCAACTAACGAAAAACTGTTTTTT,CASSYTGATNEKLFF
-,-,TRBJ2-1,TRBV7-8,TGTGCCAGCAGCTTAGGTTTGGGGTGGTACTCCACTGAGCAGTTCTTC,CASSLGLGWYSTEQFF
-,-,TRBJ2-1,TRBV6-1,TGTGCCAGCAGTCCCCGGGGGACCCTCCGTCCCTACAATGAGCAGTTCTTC,CASSPRGTLRPYNEQFF
TRBD2,few,TRBJ2-1,TRBV11-1,TGTGCCAGCAGCCCAAAAGCGGGAGGTTCGGGTTTGGCCTACAATGAGCAGTTCTTC,CASSPKAGGSGLAYNEQFF
TRBD1,-,TRBJ2-7,TRBV5-1,TGCGCCAGCAGCGATCCGAGGACAGGGGCCTACGAGCAGTACTTC,CASSDPRTGAYEQYF
-,few,TRBJ2-7,TRBV20-1,TGCAGTGCTAGAAACACCGCTCGGGGCTTCGACGAGCAGTACTTC,CSARNTARGFDEQYF
-,-,TRBJ2-1,TRBV7-2,TGTGCCAGCAGCTTAGCCGGGACCCCCTCAAATGAGCAGTTCTTC,CASSLAGTPSNEQFF
-,-,TRBJ1-1,TRBV4-2,TGTGCCAGCAGCCGCCAGGACAGAATGAACACTGAAGCTTTCTTT,CASSRQDRMNTEAFF